These 10 T cell receptor beta chains were all obtained from the same sample, sequenced in a study of blood T cell repertoires in COVID-19. Profiling relied on immunoSEQ multiplex PCR, and the TCRdb table lists in-frame clones only, not all of them. Among 35,000 to 40,000 clones listed, about 90% were seen once. Sequenced: peripheral blood. The receptors originated from a man aged 60 to 69 with COVID-19, enrolled during active disease.

The chain uses TRBV29-1 and TRBJ2-3; D remains unclear. The V end was cut by 5 bases, the J end by 0 bases, with 9 bases between. In germline, CDR1 is SQVTM, CDR2 ANQGSEA. The CDR3 has 13 amino acids. The chain's CDR3 is CSVQTSSTDTQYF. DNA of the CDR3: TGCAGCGTTCAGACAAGTAGCACAGATACGCAGTATTTT.

CDR3 in DNA: TGTGCCTGGAGATTCAGCTCCTACGAGCAGTACTTC. Amino acids: CAWRFSSYEQYF. The J gene is TRBJ2-7, the V gene TRBV30; D remains unclear. V lost 3 bases, J lost 0 bases, and 6 bases lay in between. From germline, CDR1 is GTSNPN and CDR2 SVGIG (reference sequence). The CDR3 sequence is 12 residues long. Combining the CDR3 with reference TRBV30 and TRBJ2-7 gives the whole variable domain SQTIHQWPATLVQPVGSPLSLECTVEGTSNPNLYWYRQAAGRGLQLLFYSVGIGQISSEVPQNLSASRPQDRQFILSSKKLLLSDSGFYLCAWRFSSYEQYFGPGTRLTVT.

The chain joins TRBV15 to TRBJ1-2; D not certain. Per germline, CDR1 LNHNV and CDR2 YYDKDF (reference sequence). V lost 1 base and J 4 bases, leaving 19 bases between the germline ends. This CDR3 contains 17 residues. The CDR3 here is CATSRGRGFGVIYGYTF. CDR3 nucleotide sequence: TGTGCCACCAGCAGAGGGAGAGGTTTTGGAGTCATCTATGGCTACACCTTC.

The chain joins TRBV2 to TRBJ1-2; D is ambiguous. CDR1 SNHLY and CDR2 FYNNEI come from the germline V gene. The CDR3 runs 12 residues. With 6 bases removed from V and 5 bases from J, the gap between germline ends came to 10 bases. The CDR3 DNA is TGTGCCAGCAGAATAGAGGATTATGGCTACACCTTC. The encoded protein is CASRIEDYGYTF.

The rearrangement joins TRBV19 to TRBJ1-1, with D maybe TRBD1 (6 bases). Germline lookup yields CDR1 LNHDA and CDR2 SQIVND (reference sequence). V lost 7 bases and J 0 bases, leaving 12 bases between the germline ends. This CDR3 contains 14 residues. The CDR3 DNA reads TGTGCCAGTAACGGGGGGGCGATGAACACTGAAGCTTTCTTT. It translates to CASNGGAMNTEAFF.

V gene TRBV10-1 combines with J gene TRBJ2-1; D is perhaps TRBD1 (6 bases). In germline, CDR1 is WNHNN, CDR2 SYGVQD (reference sequence). With 3 bases removed from V and 8 bases from J, the gap between germline ends came to 26 bases. There are 18 residues in the CDR3. For the CDR3, the DNA is TGCGCCAGCAGTGATCGTCCTCCGGGAACAGGGAAAGGGGATGAGCAGTTCTTC. Its translation is CASSDRPPGTGKGDEQFF.

V is TRBV6-1 and J is TRBJ1-6; D is ambiguous. V dropped 3 bases and J dropped 8 bases, with 11 bases sitting between them. Per the germline V gene, CDR1 is MNHNS and CDR2 is SASEGT. The CDR3 has 14 amino acids. CDR3 coding DNA: TGTGCCAGCAGTGATTCAGGTGGCGATTCACCCCTCCACTTT. Its protein is CASSDSGGDSPLHF.

The chain joins TRBV19 to TRBJ1-1; possibly TRBD1 for D (6 bases). The germline CDR1 and CDR2 sequences are LNHDA and SQIVND (reference sequence). This CDR3 region has 15 residues. The V gene lost 6 bases and the J gene lost 1 base, with 15 bases spanning the gap. The CDR3 protein is CASRDPGHSNTEAFF. The CDR3 coding sequence is TGTGCCAGTAGAGACCCGGGACACTCGAACACTGAAGCTTTCTTT. Supplemented by reference TRBV19 and TRBJ1-1, the full variable domain reads DGGITQSPKYLFRKEGQNVTLSCEQNLNHDAMYWYRQDPGQGLRLIYYSQIVNDFQKGDIAEGYSVSREKKESFPLTVTSAQKNPTAFYLCASRDPGHSNTEAFFGQGTRLTVV.

The J gene is TRBJ1-1, the V gene TRBV7-2; possible D gene TRBD1, 5 bases. Trimming removed 4 bases at V and 5 bases at J, with 17 bases between. The CDR3 runs 15 residues. Germline V gene lookup returns CDR1 SGHTA and CDR2 FQGNSA. CDR3 region: CASSSLGGANTEAFF. CDR3 DNA sequence: TGTGCCAGCAGCTCCCTCGGAGGGGCGAATACTGAAGCTTTCTTT.

The chain employs TRBV28 and TRBJ1-4; D is unresolved. Germline CDR1 is MDHEN and CDR2 is SYDVKM. The ends were cut back, 7 bases at V and 6 bases at J, with 15 bases in the middle. The length of the CDR3 is 14 residues. CDR3 coding DNA: TGTGCCAGCACGAATTCTAGGAGGGATGAAAAACTGTTTTTT. Amino acid sequence: CASTNSRRDEKLFF. Full variable domain (remainder filled in from reference TRBV28 and TRBJ1-4): DVKVTQSSRYLVKRTGEKVFLECVQDMDHENMFWYRQDPGLGLRLIYFSYDVKMKEKGDIPEGYSVSREKKERFSLILESASTNQTSMYLCASTNSRRDEKLFFGSGTQLSVL.